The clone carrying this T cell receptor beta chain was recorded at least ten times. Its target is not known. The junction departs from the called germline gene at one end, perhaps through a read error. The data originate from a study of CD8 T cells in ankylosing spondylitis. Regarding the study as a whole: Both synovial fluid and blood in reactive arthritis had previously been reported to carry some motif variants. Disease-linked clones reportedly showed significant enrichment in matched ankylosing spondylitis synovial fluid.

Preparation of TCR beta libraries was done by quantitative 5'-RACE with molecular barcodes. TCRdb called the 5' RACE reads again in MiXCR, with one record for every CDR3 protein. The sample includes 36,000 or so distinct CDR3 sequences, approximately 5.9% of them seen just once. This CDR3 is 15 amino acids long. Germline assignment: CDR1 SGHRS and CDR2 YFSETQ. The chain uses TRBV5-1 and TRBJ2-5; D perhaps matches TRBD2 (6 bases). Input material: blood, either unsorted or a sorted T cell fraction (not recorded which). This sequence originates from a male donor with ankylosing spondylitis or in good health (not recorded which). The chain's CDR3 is CASSGAGMVQETHYF. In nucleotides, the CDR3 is TGCGCCAGCAGTGGGGCGGGAATGGTCCAAGAGACCCACTACTTC. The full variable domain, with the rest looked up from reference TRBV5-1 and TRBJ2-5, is KAGVTQTPRYLIKTRGQQVTLSCSPISGHRSVSWYQQTPGQGLQFLFEYFSETQRNKGNFPGRFSGRQFSNSRSEMNVSTLELGDSALYLCASSGAGMVQETHYFGPGTRLLVL.